A few counts support the clone carrying this TCR beta chain. Its antigen is still unknown. Sequencing targeted expressed TCRB transcripts, as all isolated RNA had been reverse transcribed. The average read count of naive, central memory and regulatory T cell samples was approximately 3.5 million. Sequencing used immunoSEQ multiplex PCR; TCRdb keeps in-frame clones, though not all of them. The repertoire has 900,000 or so clones, roughly a sixth of them found once; the top ten carry 0.02% to 0.025%. This entry comes from a study of beta chain features in type 1 diabetes. Overall study results and limits: Compared with healthy donors, patients appeared to share more similar naive, central memory and regulatory TCRB repertoires.

Material: naive CD4+ T cells from blood. This TCR came from a woman aged 18 to 35 in good health.

CDR3 bases: TGTGCCAGCAGTCCACAGGGGGCGGCGAACACCGGGGAGCTGTTTTTT. It translates to CASSPQGAANTGELFF. The chain joins TRBV28 to TRBJ2-2; 9 bases match TRBD1. There are 16 residues in the CDR3. The ends lost 5 bases at V and 0 bases at J; junction bases unmatched: 4. Looked up from germline, CDR1 is MDHEN and CDR2 is SYDVKM.